A selection of T cell receptor beta chains follows, all from one sample in a study of OX40 agonist ivuxolimab in advanced cancers. This table comes from immunoSEQ multiplex PCR, and its TCRdb copy is limited to in-frame clones, with some not included. The profile shows approximately 60,000 clones, around four fifths of them singletons. Sequencing used CD4+ or CD8+ T cells sorted from blood, obtained in a trial of the OX40 agonist ivuxolimab. These receptors came from an adult with an advanced solid tumor such as melanoma, head and neck, liver or kidney cancer. CDR3s include the opening cysteine and the closing phenylalanine or tryptophan. The D gene is left open where the match is weak. Part of the rows lack a size; the others show once, few, many or a class for expanded clones.

size	D	V	J	DNA	CDR3
.	.	TRBV5-5	TRBJ1-1	TGTGCCAGCAGCTTGGAAGTGAACACTGAAGCTTTCTTT	CASSLEVNTEAFF
.	TRBD2	TRBV7-9	TRBJ2-1	TGTGCCAGCAGCCAATTTAAGCGGGGGAGCTCCTACAATGAGCAGTTCTTC	CASSQFKRGSSYNEQFF
.	.	TRBV7-2	TRBJ1-1	TGTGCCAGCAGCGCCGTTGGGGTGGCTGAAGCTTTCTTT	CASSAVGVAEAFF
.	.	TRBV18	TRBJ2-2	TGTGCCAGCTCACCAGTTAGGGGCGCCGGGGAGCTGTTTTTT	CASSPVRGAGELFF
.	.	TRBV27	TRBJ1-4	TGTGCCAGCAGTCTAGGGTGGGCTAATGAAAAACTGTTTTTT	CASSLGWANEKLFF
few	.	TRBV15	TRBJ1-2	TGTGCCACCAGCAGAGATCGACAGGACAAGGGCTACACCTTC	CATSRDRQDKGYTF
.	.	TRBV5-1	TRBJ1-2	TGCGCCAGCAGCTTTGGCGCTAACTATGGCTACACCTTC	CASSFGANYGYTF
.	.	TRBV28	TRBJ2-2	TGTGCCAGCGAGGGTGACACCGGGGAGCTGTTTTTT	CASEGDTGELFF
.	TRBD1	TRBV5-1	TRBJ1-1	TGCGCCAGCAGCTCAGGGGGAACAGGCACAACTGAAGCTTTCTTT	CASSSGGTGTTEAFF
.	TRBD2	TRBV27	TRBJ2-1	TGTGCCAGCAGTCCCGTCGGTGCGGGGGGGCCCTACAATGAGCAGTTCTTC	CASSPVGAGGPYNEQFF
once	.	TRBV10-3	TRBJ2-2	TGTGCCATCAGTGAGTCTTACAGGGATTACACCGGGGAGCTGTTTTTT	CAISESYRDYTGELFF
.	.	TRBV11-2	TRBJ1-1	TGTGCCAGCAGCTTAAGGGACTCAAACACTGAAGCTTTCTTT	CASSLRDSNTEAFF
.	.	TRBV7-2	TRBJ1-1	TGTGCCAGCAGCTTGTCAGGTGGTACATTTGTTGCTTTCTTT	CASSLSGGTFVAFF
.	.	TRBV30	TRBJ2-3	TGTGCCTGTAGCGGACCCCCGGATACGCAGTATTTT	CACSGPPDTQYF
.	.	TRBV11-3	TRBJ2-7	TGTGCCAGCAGCTTATGGCGCACGAACGACTACGAGCAGTACTTC	CASSLWRTNDYEQYF
.	.	TRBV19	TRBJ2-5	TGTGCCAGTAGTGACGACAGCGAAGAGACCCAGTACTTC	CASSDDSEETQYF
.	.	TRBV30	TRBJ2-2	TGTGCCTGGACCTCAAGGGGGGTGCGTAACACCGGGGAGCTGTTTTTT	CAWTSRGVRNTGELFF
.	.	TRBV4-3	TRBJ2-1	TGCGCCAGCAGCCAAGGCCAGGGGGGGTACAATGAGCAGTTCTTC	CASSQGQGGYNEQFF
.	.	TRBV11-3	TRBJ2-3	TGTGCCAGCAGCCAGAGAGGGGGGGCAGGTACAGATACGCAGTATTTT	CASSQRGGAGTDTQYF
.	.	TRBV9	TRBJ2-2	TGTGCCAGCAGCGGTGGATGGGGGCCATCGAACACCGGGGAGCTGTTTTTT	CASSGGWGPSNTGELFF
.	TRBD1	TRBV30	TRBJ1-2	TGTGCCTGGAGTCTGACAGGGTCTAGTGGCTACACCTTC	CAWSLTGSSGYTF
.	.	TRBV6-5	TRBJ1-5	TGTGCCAGCAGTTCGCAAGGGCCCGGCAATCAGCCCCAGCATTTT	CASSSQGPGNQPQHF
.	.	TRBV5-1	TRBJ1-4	TGCGCCAGCAGCTTGCTCGGACAGAGTAATGAAAAACTGTTTTTT	CASSLLGQSNEKLFF
.	.	TRBV5-3	TRBJ2-7	TGTGCCAGAAGCTTGGTGGGTGGGGCGGGCGAGCAGTACTTC	CARSLVGGAGEQYF
.	TRBD1	TRBV7-6	TRBJ1-1	TGTGCCAGCAGCTTAGTCGGGACAGCGAACACTGAAGCTTTCTTT	CASSLVGTANTEAFF
.	.	TRBV10-3	TRBJ1-5	TGTGCCATCAGTGAGTCGTATAGCAATCAGCCCCAGCATTTT	CAISESYSNQPQHF
.	TRBD1	TRBV10-3	TRBJ2-7	TGTGCCATCACCGGGGGACAGGGAAGAGGCGAGCAGTACTTC	CAITGGQGRGEQYF
.	.	TRBV9	TRBJ2-7	TGTGCCAGCAGCTTTGGGGCAGGGGCCTACGAGCAGTACTTC	CASSFGAGAYEQYF
.	.	TRBV7-9	TRBJ2-1	TGTGCCAGCAGCTCATTTTTAAGAAGCTCCTACAATGAGCAGTTCTTC	CASSSFLRSSYNEQFF
.	.	TRBV27	TRBJ2-1	TGTGCCAGCAGTCACAGGCTGGCGGGGCAGTTCTTC	CASSHRLAGQFF
.	.	TRBV28	TRBJ1-2	TGTGCCAGCAGTTTAAACAAGAATGGCTACACCTTC	CASSLNKNGYTF
.	.	TRBV6-6	TRBJ1-2	TGTGCCAGCAGTCTCACAGGGAACTATGGCTACACCTTC	CASSLTGNYGYTF
.	TRBD2	TRBV28	TRBJ2-1	TGTGCCAGCAGTTTGAGACTAGCCAATGAGCAGTTCTTC	CASSLRLANEQFF
.	.	TRBV27	TRBJ1-1	TGTGCCAGCGCTACTCAACGGGGGGTCACTGAAGCTTTCTTT	CASATQRGVTEAFF
.	TRBD2	TRBV6-4	TRBJ2-3	TGTGCCAGCAGTGACTCGACTAGCGGGGACACAGATACGCAGTATTTT	CASSDSTSGDTDTQYF
.	.	TRBV19	TRBJ1-6	TGTGCCAGTAGTCGACAGGCCAGCTCCTATAATTCACCCCTCCACTTT	CASSRQASSYNSPLHF
.	.	TRBV27	TRBJ2-3	TGTGCCAGCAGTGGTACGGCGCGCACAGATACGCAGTATTTT	CASSGTARTDTQYF
few	.	TRBV6-4	TRBJ1-5	TGTGCCAGCAGTGAACAGGGAGATCAGCCCCAGCATTTT	CASSEQGDQPQHF
.	.	TRBV5-1	TRBJ2-1	TGCGCCAGCAGCTTGGTAAGCTCTTCTGTTCGTGAGCAGTTCTTC	CASSLVSSSVREQFF
many	TRBD1	TRBV2	TRBJ2-7	TGTGCCAGCAGTGCAGCCGGGACAGGGGGCTCTTACGAGCAGTACTTC	CASSAAGTGGSYEQYF
once	TRBD1	TRBV30	TRBJ1-1	TGTGCCTGGACAATACAGGGGTTTCGAACTGAAGCTTTCTTT	CAWTIQGFRTEAFF
.	TRBD2	TRBV13	TRBJ2-3	TGTGCCAGCAGCTTCGGGCTAGCGGGGGTTGTGAGCACAGATACGCAGTATTTT	CASSFGLAGVVSTDTQYF
.	TRBD2	TRBV5-4	TRBJ2-1	TGTGCCAGCTTAATCGACGGCGGGAGCTCCTACAATGAGCAGTTCTTC	CASLIDGGSSYNEQFF
.	.	TRBV9	TRBJ1-1	TGTGCCAGCAGCGTAGTTATGAACACTGAAGCTTTCTTT	CASSVVMNTEAFF
.	.	TRBV7-7	TRBJ2-2	TGTGCTAGCAGCTTACGAGACACCGGGGAGCTGTTTTTT	CASSLRDTGELFF
.	.	TRBV11-3	TRBJ1-1	TGTGCCAGCAGCTTACTCCTCGGGGGTTACACTGAAGCTTTCTTT	CASSLLLGGYTEAFF
.	.	TRBV7-9	TRBJ2-7	TGTGCCAGCAGCCGAACCGCAGGGGCCGAGCAGTACTTC	CASSRTAGAEQYF
.	TRBD1	TRBV4-3	TRBJ2-7	TGCGCCAGCAGCCGGGCAGGGGGTTATCGGTACGAGCAGTACTTC	CASSRAGGYRYEQYF
.	.	TRBV10-3	TRBJ2-2	TGTGCCATCAGTGTTCGGGGGGACACCACCGGGGAGCTGTTTTTT	CAISVRGDTTGELFF
.	TRBD2	TRBV5-1	TRBJ2-5	TGCGCCAGCAGCTTGGCCGGGACTAGCGGGGATCTGACCCAGTACTTC	CASSLAGTSGDLTQYF
.	.	TRBV5-1	TRBJ2-5	TGCGCCAGCAGCTCGGGAGCTACTTTGGAGACCCAGTACTTC	CASSSGATLETQYF